Detailed here is one TCR beta chain. Antigen: not known. This entry belongs to a study of cytomegalovirus exposure and HLA in healthy donors. Study results and limitations: Immune exposure data for these donors was limited to CMV serostatus.

PCR involved 60 Vbeta and 13 Jbeta primers. Method: immunoSEQ multiplex PCR; TCRdb's copy keeps in-frame clones and lacks some. The sample comprises around 150,000 clones, approximately 80% of which are singletons, and around 1.4% rests with the top ten. Trimming cost V 2 bases and J 6 bases; bases outside gene matches: 6. This CDR3 spans 15 amino acids. Germline-derived CDR1 and CDR2 are SQVTM and ANQGSEA. The sequence derives from a woman aged 18-29 years in good health and CMV-seronegative. The sequenced sample was PBMCs. The J gene is TRBJ2-1, the V gene TRBV29-1, with 11 bases lining up with TRBD2. CDR3 in amino acids: CSVELSGRGVNEQFF. The CDR3 DNA sequence: TGCAGCGTTGAACTTAGCGGGAGGGGTGTCAATGAGCAGTTCTTC.